The source of this TCR beta chain is a study of blood T cell dynamics during melanoma immunotherapy. Only in-frame clones appear in the TCRdb table, and some are missing; sequencing was by immunoSEQ multiplex PCR. This sample contains 100 or so clones. V shed 5 bases and J shed 6 bases, with 9 bases lying between them. The CDR3 has 12 residues. CDR1 and CDR2 (germline): WNHNN, SYGVQD (reference sequence). Time point here: pre-treatment baseline. Sequencing used cell-free DNA from blood, obtained from a patient treated with checkpoint blockade. This sequence originates from a human donor with melanoma. Some clones in this sample may be carry-over from other donors' samples. The chain uses TRBV10-1 and TRBJ2-3; perhaps TRBD2 as D (5 bases). CDR3 protein: CASSFPGDTQYF. CDR3 coding DNA: TGCGCCAGCAGTTTCCCGGGGGATACGCAGTATTTT.